This T cell receptor (beta chain) comes out of a study of Ad26.COV2.S vaccination and SARS-CoV-2 variants. Method: immunoSEQ multiplex PCR; TCRdb's copy keeps in-frame clones and lacks some. The sample records roughly 500,000 clones, 89% being singletons. Indicated treatment: around 19 received Ad26.COV2.S at low or high dose, single or two shots; 5 received placebo; per-sample allocation not given. Sampling was done on day 63 after the first vaccine or placebo injection. This CDR3 region has 14 residues. Germline assignment: CDR1 SGHKS and CDR2 YYEKEE (reference sequence). Trimming shortened V by 4 bases and J by 6 bases, and 11 bases separated the two germline ends.

The sequence was collected from a person aged 18-60 years who received the Ad26.COV2.S COVID-19 vaccine or a placebo. The V gene is TRBV5-5, the J gene TRBJ1-6; D ambiguous. The input for sequencing was peripheral blood, taken in a trial of Ad26.COV2.S vaccine versus placebo. CDR3 amino acids: CASSLDLTNSPLHF. As DNA, the CDR3 is TGTGCCAGCAGCCTGGACTTGACTAATTCACCCCTCCACTTT.